This TCR beta chain is drawn from a study of blood T cell repertoires in COVID-19. Whole-study context: The United States, Italy and Spain provided the acute and convalescent COVID-19 samples. PBMCs, B-cell-depleted T cells, or T cells were the source of the cDNA or gDNA that made up the material.

This clone was detected once. Sequencing used immunoSEQ multiplex PCR; TCRdb keeps in-frame clones, though not all of them. The sample includes about 260,000 clones, 75% to 90% of them seen just once. Germline CDR1 and CDR2: SEHNR and FQNEAQ (reference sequence). Trimming removed 2 bases at V and 5 bases at J, with 6 bases between. This CDR3 is 12 amino acids long. The material sequenced was PBMCs or T cells enriched from blood (not recorded which). The origin of this receptor is a woman between 40 and 55 years old who had been exposed to COVID-19. The V call is TRBV7-9, the J call TRBJ2-5; D remains ambiguous. The CDR3 bases are TGTGCCAGCAGCTTAATGGCCGAGACCCAGTACTTC. Its translation is CASSLMAETQYF. The full variable domain, its missing parts supplied by reference TRBV7-9 and TRBJ2-5, is DTGVSQNPRHKITKRGQNVTFRCDPISEHNRLYWYRQTLGQGPEFLTYFQNEAQLEKSRLLSDRFSAERPKGSFSTLEIQRTEQGDSAMYLCASSLMAETQYFGPGTRLLVL.